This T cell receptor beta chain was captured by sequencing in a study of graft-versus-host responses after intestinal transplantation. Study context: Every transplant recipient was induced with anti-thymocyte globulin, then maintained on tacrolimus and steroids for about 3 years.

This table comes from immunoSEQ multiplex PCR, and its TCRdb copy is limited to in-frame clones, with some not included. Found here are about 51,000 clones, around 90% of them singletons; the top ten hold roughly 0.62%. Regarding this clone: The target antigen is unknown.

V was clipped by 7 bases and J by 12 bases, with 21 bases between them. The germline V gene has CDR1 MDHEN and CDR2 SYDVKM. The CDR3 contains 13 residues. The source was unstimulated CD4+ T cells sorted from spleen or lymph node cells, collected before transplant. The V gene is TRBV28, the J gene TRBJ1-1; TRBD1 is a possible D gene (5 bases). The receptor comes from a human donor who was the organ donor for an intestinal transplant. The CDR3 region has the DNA TGTGCCAGCACATCCTTCAGGGCCGGGTATCCTTTCTTT. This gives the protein CASTSFRAGYPFF.